These 32 T cell receptor beta chains were sequenced from one sample in a study of T-cell reconstitution after alpha-beta-depleted transplantation in children. Unique molecular identifiers were built into the TCRbeta library. TCRdb reprocessed the PCR reads with MiXCR, giving one entry per CDR3 protein. The data show some 110,000 distinct CDR3 sequences, 10% seen once. The sequences come from PBMCs, collected before TCRalphabeta/CD19-depleted stem cell transplant. The receptors derive from a boy younger than 10 with acute lymphoblastic leukemia, due to receive a stem cell transplant.

This clonotype has ten or more counts. The CDR3 ends on some other residue instead of the conserved phenylalanine or tryptophan, so this is likely a read error. No DNA is shown, since the ends of the CDR3 on it are uncertain; the CDR3 is the one TCRdb lists. The chain combines TRBV14 with TRBJ2-1; the D call of TRBD1 is as the table states it, not checked on the DNA. Germline CDR1 and CDR2: SGHDN and FVKESK. The CDR3 spans 13 amino acids, including both terminal residues. The CDR3 is CASSQEGTRLCPL.

Only a few counts were recorded for this clonotype. The rearrangement links TRBV7-8 to TRBJ2-1, with TRBD1 matching 10 bases. The germline V gene has CDR1 SGHVS and CDR2 FQNEAQ. The CDR3 has 16 amino acids. V trimming: 0 bases; J trimming: 4 bases; junction bases outside the gene matches: 3. This CDR3 is CASSLAGQGLYNEQFF. The CDR3 DNA reads as TGTGCCAGCAGCTTAGCGGGACAGGGGCTATACAATGAGCAGTTCTTC.

This clonotype was counted a few times. The genes are TRBV6-1 and TRBJ2-7; 7 nucleotides match TRBD2. CDR1 MNHNS and CDR2 SASEGT come from the germline V gene. V shed 0 bases, J shed 4 bases, and the junction held 6 bases outside the gene matches. CDR3 length: 15 amino acids. The CDR3 spells CASSEAGLEWYEQYF. CDR3 in DNA: TGTGCCAGCAGTGAAGCCGGACTAGAATGGTACGAGCAGTACTTC.

This clonotype was seen ten or more times. The chain uses TRBV6-1 and TRBJ2-7; possible D gene TRBD2, 6 bases. The germline gives CDR1 MNHNS, CDR2 SASEGT. There are 13 residues in the CDR3. V lost 3 bases and J 3 bases, leaving 9 bases between the germline ends. The CDR3 spells CASSERDHYEQYF. DNA of the CDR3: TGTGCCAGCAGTGAGCGGGACCACTACGAGCAGTACTTC.

This clonotype appeared many times. This chain links TRBV5-5 with TRBJ2-7, with D hard to call. This CDR3 is 12 amino acids long. The germline gives CDR1 SGHKS, CDR2 YYEKEE (reference sequence). V was clipped by 4 bases and J by 2 bases, with 7 bases between them. The CDR3 DNA sequence: TGTGCCAGCAGCCTAGGAACCTACGAGCAGTACTTC. Its translation: CASSLGTYEQYF.

This clonotype was seen at least ten times. J is TRBJ1-1 and V is TRBV5-1; D not certain. Germline V gives CDR1 SGHRS, CDR2 YFSETQ. CDR3 length: 14 residues. Trimming took off 0 bases at V and 1 base at J, with 7 bases between the two ends. Here the CDR3 reads CASSLAAGNTEAFF. CDR3 bases: TGCGCCAGCAGCTTGGCGGCAGGGAACACTGAAGCTTTCTTT.

This clonotype was seen repeatedly, ten times or more. This CDR3 reads CASRTGQLNTEAFF. CDR3 DNA sequence: TGTGCCAGCAGGACGGGACAGTTGAACACTGAAGCTTTCTTT. The chain links TRBV12-3 or TRBV12-4 to TRBJ1-1; TRBD1 matches 7 bases. The CDR3 covers 14 residues. Losses at the gene ends were 6 bases for V and 0 bases for J; bases not matched to a gene: 4.

This clonotype was picked up a small number of times. The rearrangement links TRBV30 to TRBJ1-1; 7 bases fit TRBD1. This CDR3 spans 15 amino acids. Germline V gene sequence: CDR1 GTSNPN, CDR2 SVGIG (reference sequence). V lost 1 base, J lost 1 base, and 6 bases stayed unmatched. This chain's CDR3 is CAWSGRQGSNTEAFF. The CDR3 nucleotides read TGTGCCTGGAGTGGGCGACAGGGCTCGAACACTGAAGCTTTCTTT.

This clonotype turned up a few times. V is TRBV5-1 and J is TRBJ2-1; D unclear. Germline values: CDR1 SGHRS, CDR2 YFSETQ. CDR3 size: 13 residues. Trimming cost V 0 bases and J 7 bases, with 8 bases left between them. CDR3 bases: TGCGCCAGCAGCTTGGTGGATCTGAATGAGCAGTTCTTC. It codes for CASSLVDLNEQFF.

The CDR3 reads CASSPGTVSYEQYF. CDR3 bases: TGCGCCAGCAGCCCCGGGACCGTCTCCTACGAGCAGTACTTC. J is TRBJ2-7 and V is TRBV5-1; perhaps D is TRBD1 or TRBD2 (5 bases each). CDR3 length equals 14 residues. The germline CDR1 and CDR2 sequences are SGHRS and YFSETQ. Trimming took off 4 bases at V and 0 bases at J, with 11 bases between the two ends.

This clonotype was observed a few times. This chain joins TRBV7-9 and TRBJ1-2; a possible D gene is TRBD1 (5 bases). This CDR3 has 16 residues. Germline V gene data show CDR1 as SEHNR and CDR2 as FQNEAQ (reference sequence). V was clipped by 0 bases and J by 4 bases, with 15 bases between them. This chain's CDR3 is CASSLAVGAGLYGYTF. In DNA form, the CDR3 reads TGTGCCAGCAGCTTAGCTGTAGGGGCAGGTCTCTATGGCTACACCTTC.

The CDR3 protein is CASSFRQGPYEQYF. The DNA of the CDR3 is TGTGCCAGCAGTTTCCGGCAGGGCCCCTACGAGCAGTACTTC. The chain combines TRBV12-3 or TRBV12-4 with TRBJ2-7; D possibly corresponds to TRBD1 (5 bases). CDR3 length equals 14 residues. Trimming left V 3 bases short and J 2 bases short, with 11 bases between.

This clonotype occurred a few times. The chain combines TRBV1 with TRBJ2-1; the table assigns TRBD2, which was not confirmed against the DNA. TRBV1 is tagged as a pseudogene. The CDR3 spans 16 residues. The CDR3 region is CTSSKWTSGRLNEQFF. In DNA form, the CDR3 reads TGCACCAGCAGCAAGTGGACTAGCGGGAGGTTGAATGAGCAGTTCTTC.

This chain uses TRBV28 with TRBJ1-1; D call uncertain. Germline V lookup: CDR1 MDHEN, CDR2 SYDVKM. The CDR3 runs 15 residues. V was shortened by 3 bases and J by 1 base, with 12 bases between the two germline ends. The CDR3 region is CASSLAGDKNTEAFF. The CDR3 bases are TGTGCCAGCAGTTTGGCCGGAGATAAGAACACTGAAGCTTTCTTT.

V usage is TRBV6-2 or TRBV6-3 and J usage is TRBJ2-7, with 16 bases lining up with TRBD2. Trimming cost V 4 bases and J 3 bases; bases outside gene matches: 6. Germline V CDR1 and CDR2: MNHEY, SVGEGT. The CDR3 has 17 amino acids. CDR3 sequence: CASSSGLAGGAYYEQYF. The CDR3 nucleotides are TGTGCCAGCAGTTCGGGACTAGCGGGAGGGGCCTACTACGAGCAGTACTTC.

The chain carries TRBV28 and TRBJ1-2, with a possible D match to TRBD1 (6 bases). Germline V gene lookup returns CDR1 MDHEN and CDR2 SYDVKM. Trimming pared 8 bases from V and 5 bases from J, leaving 24 bases between. There are 16 residues in the CDR3. CDR3 bases: TGTGCCAGCGACGGTGGACAGAAGCTTCCTTGGTATGGCTACACCTTC. Amino acids: CASDGGQKLPWYGYTF.

This clonotype was seen a few times. This rearrangement joins TRBV12-3 or TRBV12-4 to TRBJ2-3; 7 nucleotides line up with TRBD1. With 7 bases clipped from V and 4 bases from J, the junction kept 14 bases outside the gene matches. This CDR3 spans 16 amino acids. In nucleotides, the CDR3 is TGTGCCAGCACCTTAGGGCGGACAGGATGGTCAGATACGCAGTATTTT. Protein sequence: CASTLGRTGWSDTQYF.

The chain uses TRBV20-1 and TRBJ1-5; D is unclear. Germline V gene lookup returns CDR1 DFQATT and CDR2 SNEGSKA (reference sequence). V was shortened by 6 bases and J by 3 bases, with 15 bases between the two germline ends. CDR3 size: 14 residues. The CDR3 protein is CSAQSGRINQPQHF. Here the CDR3 DNA reads TGCAGTGCCCAATCTGGACGGATCAATCAGCCCCAGCATTTT.

V gene TRBV3-1 combines with J gene TRBJ2-1; 9 bases are a match to TRBD2. The germline CDR1 and CDR2 sequences are LGHDT and YNNKEL (reference sequence). V shed 0 bases, J shed 4 bases, and the junction held 7 bases outside the gene matches. This CDR3 spans 17 amino acids. DNA for the CDR3: TGTGCCAGCAGCCAAGATCTCGTAGCGGGAGTGTACAATGAGCAGTTCTTC. It specifies CASSQDLVAGVYNEQFF.

The chain employs TRBV28 and TRBJ1-3; the D is unclear. The CDR3 contains 13 residues. Deletions cut 7 bases from V and 7 bases from J, with 14 bases between. Germline lookup yields CDR1 MDHEN and CDR2 SYDVKM. DNA for the CDR3: TGTGCCAGCACCCCCTCCGGGTGGAACACCATATATTTT. Translating it yields CASTPSGWNTIYF.

The gene calls are TRBV12-3 or TRBV12-4 and TRBJ2-5; D remains ambiguous. V was cut by 6 bases and J by 1 base, with 15 bases left in between. The CDR3 covers 15 residues. CDR3 in amino acids: CASSPGLSFQETQYF. CDR3 bases: TGTGCCAGCAGCCCAGGTCTAAGTTTCCAAGAGACCCAGTACTTC.

Ten or more counts support this clonotype. This chain links TRBV6-1 with TRBJ1-1; D might be TRBD1 (5 bases). The length of the CDR3 is 13 residues. Germline CDR1 is MNHNS and CDR2 is SASEGT. V was trimmed by 5 bases and J by 11 bases, leaving 18 bases between them. The CDR3 loop is CASSPVVGPRAFF. Here the CDR3 DNA reads TGTGCCAGCAGTCCAGTCGTGGGGCCGAGGGCTTTCTTT.

This clonotype was seen only a few times. The CDR3 DNA reads TGCAGTGCTGGGGGGACCCCCCCAGGGGCTTTCTTT. Its translation: CSAGGTPPGAFF. The chain joins TRBV20-1 to TRBJ1-1, with TRBD1 as a possible D gene (5 bases). V was cut by 5 bases and J by 11 bases, with 18 bases left in between. There are 12 residues in the CDR3. Germline CDR1 reads DFQATT; CDR2 reads SNEGSKA (reference sequence).

This clonotype was observed many times. The chain links TRBV10-1 to TRBJ1-1; D remains ambiguous. Looked up from germline, CDR1 is WNHNN and CDR2 is SYGVQD (reference sequence). The CDR3 runs 13 residues. With 7 bases removed from V and 0 bases from J, the gap between germline ends came to 9 bases. Here the CDR3 DNA reads TGCGCCAGCATGGCAGATATGAACACTGAAGCTTTCTTT. Amino acid sequence: CASMADMNTEAFF.

The rearrangement joins TRBV18 to TRBJ2-4; D is perhaps TRBD1 (6 bases). CDR3 size: 14 residues. Germline CDR1 KGHSH, CDR2 LQKENI. Trimming shortened V by 2 bases and J by 7 bases, and 12 bases separated the two germline ends. The CDR3 loop is CASSPAGTWNIQYF. The CDR3 nucleotides read TGTGCCAGCTCACCAGCCGGGACATGGAACATTCAGTACTTC.

This clonotype was seen ten or more times. This chain links TRBV27 with TRBJ2-7; 8 nucleotides match TRBD1. Germline CDR1 reads MNHEY; CDR2 reads SMNVEV (reference sequence). After removal of 5 bases from V and 4 bases from J, the junction contained 10 bases not matched to a gene. The CDR3 extends over 15 amino acids. In nucleotides, the CDR3 is TGTGCCAGCAGTCCGGACACAGGGGGTGGATACGAGCAGTACTTC. It codes for CASSPDTGGGYEQYF.

The rearrangement links TRBV19 to TRBJ2-7, with D tentatively TRBD1 (5 bases). V was clipped by 7 bases and J by 2 bases, with 15 bases between them. Per the germline V gene, CDR1 is LNHDA and CDR2 is SQIVND (reference sequence). CDR3 length equals 14 residues. CDR3: CASTAQGAPYEQYF. CDR3 in DNA: TGTGCCAGTACCGCGCAAGGGGCCCCCTACGAGCAGTACTTC.

The V gene is TRBV9, the J gene TRBJ1-1, with a weak D call TRBD1 (6 bases). Trimming left V 2 bases short and J 0 bases short, with 17 bases between. Germline V lookup: CDR1 SGDLS, CDR2 YYNGEE. The CDR3 is 17 amino acids. CDR3 nucleotides: TGTGCCAGCAGCGTCGCCGGGGGGCTGACGATGAACACTGAAGCTTTCTTT. This encodes CASSVAGGLTMNTEAFF.

Judged by abundance, this clonotype is medium-sized. This CDR3 reads CASSFSGGLNNEQFF. The CDR3 DNA is TGTGCCAGCAGCTTTTCCGGGGGACTTAACAATGAGCAGTTCTTC. The chain recombines TRBV7-2 with TRBJ2-1; perhaps TRBD2 as D (6 bases). The CDR3 length is 15 residues. Per germline, CDR1 SGHTA and CDR2 FQGNSA. Trimming cost V 3 bases and J 5 bases, with 14 bases left between them.

This clonotype has at least ten counts. The chain is built from TRBV6-1 and TRBJ2-6, with 7 bases identical to TRBD1. The CDR3 is made up of 18 amino acids. V gave up 4 bases and J gave up 0 bases; unmatched junction bases: 9. In germline, CDR1 is MNHNS, CDR2 SASEGT. The DNA of the CDR3 is TGTGCCAGCAGTGCAATGACAGGGTCGGGCTCTGGGGCCAACGTCCTGACTTTC. Amino acid sequence: CASSAMTGSGSGANVLTF.

This clonotype has a count of ten or more. This rearrangement joins TRBV6-1 to TRBJ2-1; 10 positions agree with TRBD1. In germline, CDR1 is MNHNS, CDR2 SASEGT. V was pared by 6 bases and J by 6 bases, with 11 bases of the junction left unmatched. The CDR3 extends over 16 amino acids. In DNA form, the CDR3 reads TGTGCCAGCAGATCCGCCGGGACAGGGGCTAGCAATGAGCAGTTCTTC. Protein product: CASRSAGTGASNEQFF.

This clonotype was recorded only once. The junction does not match germline at one end; this may be a read error. The chain couples TRBV7-4 to TRBJ2-5, with D perhaps TRBD2 (6 bases). The CDR3 runs 15 residues. CDR1 is SGHVT and CDR2 is SQSDAQ in the germline V gene. The CDR3 nucleotides are TGTGCCTGCAGCGGGCGCGGGACTTGGGGCGAGACCCAGTACTTC. Amino acids: CACSGRGTWGETQYF.